A selection of T cell receptor beta chains follows, all from one sample in a study of cytomegalovirus exposure and HLA in healthy donors. The protocol was immunoSEQ multiplex PCR, while the TCRdb copy is restricted to in-frame clones and leaves out a portion. The profile shows around 230,000 clones, around 84% of them singletons. Sequenced material: PBMCs. The source is a girl aged 2 to 10 in good health and CMV-seronegative. Both conserved end residues are part of each CDR3. A D gene is named only where the DNA matches it firmly. The size of a clone is reported for some rows only, either as once, few or many, or as a class for expanded clones.

v_call,d_call,j_call,clone_size,cdr3_nt,cdr3_aa
TRBV2,TRBD1,TRBJ2-7,NA,TGTGCCAGCAGTGATTTGGGGACAGGGACAACCTACGAGCAGTACTTC,CASSDLGTGTTYEQYF
TRBV30,TRBD1,TRBJ1-1,NA,TGTGCCTGGAGGGTCAAGAGGGAAATCGACAGGGTAGGGACTGAAGCTTTCTTT,CAWRVKREIDRVGTEAFF
TRBV7-9,TRBD1,TRBJ2-7,NA,TGTGCCAGCAGGGGGACAGGTCCGTGGGAGCAGTACTTC,CASRGTGPWEQYF
TRBV25-1,NA,TRBJ1-4,NA,TGTGCCAGCAAGACAAGCAACGGTAGACTGTTTTTT,CASKTSNGRLFF
TRBV13,NA,TRBJ2-3,few,TGTGCCAGCAGCCGGACAGTTAGCGCAGATACGCAGTATTTT,CASSRTVSADTQYF
TRBV4-2,NA,TRBJ2-7,NA,TGTGCCAGCAGCCAAGGACCCACCCCAGCGGCGGGGGAGCAGTACTTC,CASSQGPTPAAGEQYF
TRBV30,NA,TRBJ1-4,NA,TGTGCCTGGGCCCTGGAGAGCTTCGGTGAAAAACTGTTTTTT,CAWALESFGEKLFF
TRBV7-9,TRBD2,TRBJ2-2,NA,TGTGCCAGCAGCCCTAGCGGGGGGGCCGGCGGGGAGCTGTTTTTT,CASSPSGGAGGELFF
TRBV27,NA,TRBJ1-6,NA,TGTGCCAGCACCCCCATCGGGGTTAGTAATTCACCCCTCCACTTT,CASTPIGVSNSPLHF
TRBV5-1,NA,TRBJ2-2,NA,TGCGCCAGCAGCCACTTTCTGAACACCGGGGAGCTGTTTTTT,CASSHFLNTGELFF
TRBV5-1,NA,TRBJ1-3,NA,TGCGCCAGCAGCTTGGGAGACAAAAGGATGGACACCATATATTTT,CASSLGDKRMDTIYF
TRBV21-1,NA,TRBJ1-4,NA,TGTGCCAGCAGCAAAGACTGGGCGGGTTCTAATGAAAAACTGTTTTTT,CASSKDWAGSNEKLFF
TRBV6-5,NA,TRBJ2-1,once,TGTGCCAGCAAACGGGAGTACGGCTACAATGAGCAGTTCTTC,CASKREYGYNEQFF
TRBV2,NA,TRBJ2-4,NA,TGTGCCAGCAGTGAAGATGGTCCCGGGGTGGACATTCAGTACTTC,CASSEDGPGVDIQYF
TRBV5-4,NA,TRBJ1-1,once,TGTGCCAGCAGCCCCTACTGGGGCACCATGAACACTGAAGCTTCCTTT,CASSPYWGTMNTEASF
TRBV2,NA,TRBJ2-1,NA,TGTGCCAGCACGGTTAGGGGGCGGGATGGCAATGAGCAGTTCTTC,CASTVRGRDGNEQFF
TRBV6-5,TRBD1,TRBJ2-7,few,TGTGCCAGCAGCCCTGACAGGGCCGAGCAGTACTTC,CASSPDRAEQYF
TRBV5-1,TRBD2,TRBJ2-1,NA,TGCGCCAGCAGCTTAGCGGGAGAGCTTTACAATGAGCAGTTCTTC,CASSLAGELYNEQFF
TRBV9,TRBD1,TRBJ2-1,NA,TGTGCCAGCAGCGCCGACAGGGGAAATGAGCAGTTCTTC,CASSADRGNEQFF
TRBV9,NA,TRBJ2-1,NA,TGTGCCAGCAGCGTCGGCCAGGGGCCAAGACGGTATGAGCAGTTCTTC,CASSVGQGPRRYEQFF
TRBV6-5,TRBD2,TRBJ2-5,NA,TGTGCCAGCAAGTCGAGCGGGGGGGCCGGGGAGACCCAGTACTTC,CASKSSGGAGETQYF
TRBV6-1,NA,TRBJ1-6,NA,TGTGCCAGCAGGGGGGGGGTAGCCTATAATTCACCCCTCCACTTT,CASRGGVAYNSPLHF
TRBV4-2,NA,TRBJ1-4,few,TGTGCCAGCAGCCGGACAGTAACTAATGAAAAACTGTTTTTT,CASSRTVTNEKLFF
TRBV5-1,TRBD1,TRBJ2-5,NA,TGCGCCAGCAGCCGGGACAGGGGTGGAGAGACCCAGTACTTC,CASSRDRGGETQYF
TRBV5-4,TRBD2,TRBJ2-3,NA,TGTGCCAGCAGCTTTAGCGGGAGTAAAACAGATACGCAGTATTTT,CASSFSGSKTDTQYF
TRBV10-2,TRBD1,TRBJ1-2,NA,TGCGCCAGCAGTCCCGGGACAGGGGGCATCGGTGGCTACACCTTC,CASSPGTGGIGGYTF
TRBV27,TRBD2,TRBJ2-1,NA,TGTGCCAGCAGTGGAGGGAAGGGAGCGGGAGTAGACTATGAGCAGTTCTTC,CASSGGKGAGVDYEQFF
TRBV7-9,NA,TRBJ1-5,once,TGTGCCAGCAGCTCTAGTTTGGACAGACATCAGCCCCAGCATTTT,CASSSSLDRHQPQHF
TRBV5-4,TRBD2,TRBJ2-5,NA,TGTGCCAGCAGTTCGGCTAGCGGAGGGTACCAAGAGACCCAGTACTTC,CASSSASGGYQETQYF
TRBV2,TRBD1,TRBJ2-7,few,TGTGCCACCTCGGGACAGGATAGGGGCTACGAGCAGTACTTC,CATSGQDRGYEQYF
TRBV6-6,NA,TRBJ2-3,NA,TGTGCCAGCAGACGGGACTGGACAGATACGCAGTATTTT,CASRRDWTDTQYF